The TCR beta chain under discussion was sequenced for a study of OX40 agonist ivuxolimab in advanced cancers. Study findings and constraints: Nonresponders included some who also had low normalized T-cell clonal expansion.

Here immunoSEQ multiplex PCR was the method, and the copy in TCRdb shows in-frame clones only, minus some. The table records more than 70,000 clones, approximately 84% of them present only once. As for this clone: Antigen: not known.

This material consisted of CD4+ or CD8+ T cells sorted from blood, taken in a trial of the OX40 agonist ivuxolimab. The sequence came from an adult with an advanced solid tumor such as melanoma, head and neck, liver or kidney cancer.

CDR3 region: CASTPSRRDTQYF. CDR3 coding DNA: TGTGCCAGCACCCCTAGTCGCAGAGATACGCAGTATTTT. The rearrangement uses TRBV6-6 and TRBJ2-3, with D unresolved. The V gene lost 7 bases and the J gene lost 5 bases, with 13 bases spanning the gap. Germline V gene lookup returns CDR1 MNHNY and CDR2 SVGAGI (reference sequence). The CDR3 runs 13 residues.